Shown below are 19 T cell receptor beta chains from a single sample sequenced in a study of beta chain features in type 1 diabetes. Expressed TCRB transcripts were sequenced because the isolated RNA had all been reverse transcribed beforehand. Sequenced by immunoSEQ multiplex PCR; TCRdb stores in-frame clones only, minus some. The sample has 200,000 to 300,000 clones; under 70% are singletons. The sample taken for sequencing was naive CD4+ T cells from blood. These receptor sequences come from a young man in good health.

V is TRBV2 and J is TRBJ2-2, with D unclear. V lost 4 bases, J lost 4 bases, and 10 bases lay in between. Germline loops: CDR1 SNHLY, CDR2 FYNNEI. This CDR3 comprises 14 residues. CDR3: CASSVGPITGELFF. The CDR3, as DNA: TGTGCCAGCAGTGTAGGCCCGATCACCGGGGAGCTGTTTTTT.

As DNA, the CDR3 is TGCGCCAGCAGCATCCTAGCGGGAGGGTGGGATGAGCAGTTCTTC. Translating gives CASSILAGGWDEQFF. This chain joins TRBV5-1 and TRBJ2-1; TRBD2 matches 12 bases. The V and J ends lost 4 bases and 8 bases, in that order; junction bases with no gene match: 7. This CDR3 spans 15 amino acids. Germline assignment: CDR1 SGHRS and CDR2 YFSETQ.

The gene calls are TRBV23-1 and TRBJ1-2; the D is unclear. TRBV23-1 is recorded as an ORF, its role being uncertain. V dropped 0 bases and J dropped 4 bases, with 12 bases sitting between them. The CDR3 extends over 15 amino acids. DNA of the CDR3: TGCGCCAGCAGTCAATCCCTCGGGGAGGGCTATGGCTACACCTTC. This codes for CASSQSLGEGYGYTF.

The chain is built from TRBV19 and TRBJ2-7; TRBD1 might be the D (6 bases). Germline lookup yields CDR1 LNHDA and CDR2 SQIVND (reference sequence). This CDR3 has 13 residues. V was shortened by 4 bases and J by 3 bases, with 10 bases between the two germline ends. CDR3 DNA: TGTGCCAGTAGTACGACAGGCCGCTACGAGCAGTACTTC. It codes for CASSTTGRYEQYF.

V usage is TRBV25-1 and J usage is TRBJ2-7; 9 bases match TRBD1. This CDR3 region has 15 residues. Germline CDR1 and CDR2: MGHDK and SYGVNS. Trimming cost V 2 bases and J 5 bases; bases outside gene matches: 7. CDR3 loop: CASSEAGTGSHEQYF. CDR3 bases: TGTGCCAGCAGTGAAGCCGGGACAGGGTCGCACGAGCAGTACTTC.

This clone came up once. This sequence joins TRBV28 and TRBJ2-1; D is unresolved. V lost 6 bases and J 6 bases, leaving 12 bases between the germline ends. The germline V gene encodes CDR1 MDHEN and CDR2 SYDVKM. The CDR3 is made up of 13 amino acids. The CDR3 is CASSQGWVNEQFF. DNA of the CDR3: TGTGCCAGCAGCCAAGGTTGGGTCAATGAGCAGTTCTTC.

The CDR3 bases are TGCGCCAGCAATAGCAGACTGAACACTGAAGCTTTCTTT. This translates into CASNSRLNTEAFF. The chain carries TRBV4-1 and TRBJ1-1; the D is unclear. V was clipped by 7 bases and J by 0 bases, with 9 bases between them. The CDR3 runs to 13 residues. Germline V gene lookup returns CDR1 MGHRA and CDR2 YSYEKL.

Concerning this clone: Other DNA sequences in this specimen translate into the identical CDR3. The chain couples TRBV30 to TRBJ2-1; TRBD2 aligns across 11 bases. The V and J ends lost 3 bases and 3 bases, in that order; junction bases with no gene match: 1. CDR1 is GTSNPN and CDR2 is SVGIG in the germline V gene (reference sequence). The CDR3 has 14 residues. The CDR3 reads CAWRGLAVYNEQFF. Written as DNA, the CDR3 is TGTGCCTGGAGGGGACTAGCGGTCTACAATGAGCAGTTCTTC.

The chain is built from TRBV29-1 and TRBJ2-3; 8 positions agree with TRBD2. CDR3 size: 13 residues. CDR1 and CDR2 from the germline V gene are SQVTM and ANQGSEA. The V gene end was trimmed by 6 bases and the J gene end by 5 bases; junction bases not matched to a gene: 7. The CDR3 sequence: CSVRGLAKDTQYF. The CDR3 nucleotides are TGCAGCGTCCGTGGACTAGCAAAAGATACGCAGTATTTT.

This sequence joins TRBV14 and TRBJ2-1; the D gene could be TRBD1 or TRBD2 (5 bases each). This CDR3 contains 13 residues. Germline-derived CDR1 and CDR2 are SGHDN and FVKESK. Trimming stripped 0 bases from V and 12 bases from J, with 12 bases between. The CDR3 loop is CASSQEGTTLQFF. As DNA, the CDR3 is TGTGCCAGCAGCCAAGAAGGGACCACCTTGCAGTTCTTC.

The chain joins TRBV11-2 to TRBJ1-1; D gene unclear. V lost 5 bases and J lost 0, with 10 bases in between. The CDR3 spans 14 residues. Looked up from germline, CDR1 is SGHAT and CDR2 is FQNNGV. This CDR3 is CASSLGLMNTEAFF. CDR3 bases: TGTGCCAGCAGCCTAGGGCTTATGAACACTGAAGCTTTCTTT.

CDR3 residues: CAWNSGRLNTEAFF. The CDR3 DNA is TGTGCCTGGAATTCAGGGAGACTGAACACTGAAGCTTTCTTT. The rearrangement links TRBV30 to TRBJ1-1, with D perhaps matching TRBD1 (5 bases). Trimming left V 4 bases short and J 0 bases short, with 12 bases between. Germline V gene sequence: CDR1 GTSNPN, CDR2 SVGIG (reference sequence). The CDR3 consists of 14 residues.

This clone was observed a few times. The chain combines TRBV7-9 with TRBJ2-5, with 8 positions matching TRBD1. Germline CDR1 and CDR2: SEHNR and FQNEAQ (reference sequence). After removal of 1 base from V and 1 base from J, the junction contained 8 bases not matched to a gene. This CDR3 has 17 amino acids. CDR3: CASSLGNMGQVQETQYF. The CDR3 nucleotides read TGTGCCAGCAGCTTAGGAAACATGGGACAGGTCCAAGAGACCCAGTACTTC.

This rearrangement joins TRBV9 to TRBJ2-7; 7 bases are a match to TRBD1. Germline CDR1 and CDR2: SGDLS and YYNGEE. The trim removed 4 bases at V and 1 base at J, leaving 5 bases unmatched. CDR3 size: 14 residues. CDR3 sequence: CASSPKGQSYEQYF. The CDR3 DNA reads TGTGCCAGCAGCCCAAAGGGACAGTCCTACGAGCAGTACTTC.

This rearrangement joins TRBV2 to TRBJ2-7; 7 bases fit TRBD2. After removal of 7 bases from V and 3 bases from J, the junction contained 6 bases not matched to a gene. This CDR3 has 13 amino acids. The V gene's germline CDR1 is SNHLY and CDR2 FYNNEI. CDR3 residues: CASTREGRYEQYF. CDR3 DNA: TGTGCCAGCACGAGGGAGGGGCGCTACGAGCAGTACTTC.

CDR3 nucleotides: TGTGCCAGCAGCCAAGAAATGCGAGGGACAGAGACCCAGTACTTC. This sequence encodes CASSQEMRGTETQYF. The chain uses TRBV14 and TRBJ2-5; possibly TRBD1 or TRBD2 for D (5 bases each). The CDR3 length is 15 residues. The V gene's germline CDR1 is SGHDN and CDR2 FVKESK. Deletions cut 0 bases from V and 4 bases from J, with 12 bases between.

CDR3 region: CASSGSSPTSSTDTQYF. Here the CDR3 DNA reads TGTGCCAGCAGCGGCTCTTCGCCAACTTCTAGCACAGATACGCAGTATTTT. The rearrangement links TRBV5-4 to TRBJ2-3, with D uncertain. The germline V gene encodes CDR1 SGHNT and CDR2 YYREEE (reference sequence). Between the trimmed V and J ends, which lost 4 bases and 0 bases, there was a span of 18 bases. The CDR3 is 17 amino acids.

The chain carries TRBV7-2 and TRBJ1-1; the D is unclear. The CDR3 spans 14 residues. The germline V gene has CDR1 SGHTA and CDR2 FQGNSA. Trimming took off 4 bases at V and 0 bases at J, with 9 bases between the two ends. The CDR3 sequence is CASSSMMVNTEAFF. For the CDR3, the DNA is TGTGCCAGCAGCTCGATGATGGTGAACACTGAAGCTTTCTTT. The variable domain in full, with the rest retrieved from reference TRBV7-2 and TRBJ1-1, is GAGVSQSPSNKVTEKGKDVELRCDPISGHTALYWYRQSLGQGLEFLIYFQGNSAPDKSGLPSDRFSAERTGGSVSTLTIQRTQQEDSAVYLCASSSMMVNTEAFFGQGTRLTVV.

The rearrangement uses TRBV7-2 and TRBJ2-7; 16 nucleotides line up with TRBD2. V lost 4 bases to trimming and J lost 3 bases; unmatched junction nucleotides: 3. This CDR3 has 16 amino acids. Germline lookup yields CDR1 SGHTA and CDR2 FQGNSA. The CDR3 region has the DNA TGTGCCAGCAGCTCAGGGACTAGCGGGAGGGTCTACGAGCAGTACTTC. It is translated as CASSSGTSGRVYEQYF.